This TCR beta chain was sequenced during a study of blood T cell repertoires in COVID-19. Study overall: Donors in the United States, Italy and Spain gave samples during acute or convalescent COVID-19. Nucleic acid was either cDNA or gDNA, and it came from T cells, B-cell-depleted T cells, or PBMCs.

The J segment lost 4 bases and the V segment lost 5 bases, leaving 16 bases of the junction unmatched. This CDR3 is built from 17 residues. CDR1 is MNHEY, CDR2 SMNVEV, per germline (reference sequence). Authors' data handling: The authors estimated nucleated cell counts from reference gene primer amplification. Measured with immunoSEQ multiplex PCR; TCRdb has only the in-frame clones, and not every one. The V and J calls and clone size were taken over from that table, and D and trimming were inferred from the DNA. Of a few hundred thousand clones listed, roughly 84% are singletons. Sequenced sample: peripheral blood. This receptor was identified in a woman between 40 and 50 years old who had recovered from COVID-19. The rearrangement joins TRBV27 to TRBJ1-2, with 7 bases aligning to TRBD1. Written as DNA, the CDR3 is TGTGCCAGCAGTGAGGAATCAGACAGGGCCTACCTCTATGGCTACACCTTC. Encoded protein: CASSEESDRAYLYGYTF.